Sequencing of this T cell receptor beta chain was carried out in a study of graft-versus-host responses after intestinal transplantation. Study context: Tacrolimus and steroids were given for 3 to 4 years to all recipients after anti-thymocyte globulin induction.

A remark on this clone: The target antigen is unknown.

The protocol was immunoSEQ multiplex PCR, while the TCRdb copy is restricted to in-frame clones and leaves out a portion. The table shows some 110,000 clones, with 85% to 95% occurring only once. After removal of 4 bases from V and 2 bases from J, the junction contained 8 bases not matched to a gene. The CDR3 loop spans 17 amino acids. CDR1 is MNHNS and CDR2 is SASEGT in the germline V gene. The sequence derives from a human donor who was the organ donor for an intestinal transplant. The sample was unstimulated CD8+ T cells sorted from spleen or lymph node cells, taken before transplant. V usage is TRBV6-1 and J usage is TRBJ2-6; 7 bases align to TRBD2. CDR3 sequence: CASSVSQGGAGANVLTF. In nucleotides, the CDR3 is TGTGCCAGCAGTGTGTCGCAGGGAGGGGCTGGGGCCAACGTCCTGACTTTC.